The next 14 T cell receptor beta chains were all read from a single sample in a study of blood T cell repertoires in COVID-19. The table came from immunoSEQ multiplex PCR; TCRdb's copy has only in-frame clones and leaves some out. This table has under 250,000 clones, roughly 80% appearing once. The sequencing input was peripheral blood. The origin of the receptors is an elderly man with acute or convalescent COVID-19.

The rearrangement links TRBV6-2 or TRBV6-3 to TRBJ1-1; weak D call: TRBD1 (6 bases). CDR3 size: 17 residues. V was clipped by 3 bases and J by 1 base, with 18 bases between them. Germline V gene sequence: CDR1 MNHEY, CDR2 SVGEGT. CDR3 nucleotides: TGTGCCAGCAGTTATTCCCAGGGGCCGGTCAAGAACACTGAAGCTTTCTTT. This encodes CASSYSQGPVKNTEAFF.

This clone was observed once. This chain links TRBV5-6 with TRBJ2-3; TRBD1 agrees at 11 bases. Unmatched junction bases numbered 12, after V lost 6 bases and J lost 6 bases. Germline CDR1 and CDR2: SGHDT and YYEEEE. This CDR3 has 16 amino acids. The DNA of the CDR3 is TGTGCCAGCACCCTACGGGGACAGGGGGATCTTGATACGCAGTATTTT. As protein: CASTLRGQGDLDTQYF. Supplemented by reference TRBV5-6 and TRBJ2-3, the full variable domain reads DAGVTQSPTHLIKTRGQQVTLRCSPKSGHDTVSWYQQALGQGPQFIFQYYEEEERQRGNFPDRFSGHQFPNYSSELNVNALLLGDSALYLCASTLRGQGDLDTQYFGPGTRLTVL.

This clone has just a few counts. The DNA for the CDR3 is TGTGCCAGCAGGGACAGAACGAACACCGGGGAGCTGTTTTTT. Encoded protein: CASRDRTNTGELFF. The chain carries TRBV6-5 and TRBJ2-2; TRBD1 might be the D (6 bases). Per the germline V gene, CDR1 is MNHEY and CDR2 is SVGAGI. The CDR3 runs to 14 residues. V lost 6 bases, J lost 0 bases, and 8 bases lay in between.

The chain links TRBV27 to TRBJ1-2; D unresolved. Trimming took off 0 bases at V and 5 bases at J, with 19 bases between the two ends. Germline lookup yields CDR1 MNHEY and CDR2 SMNVEV (reference sequence). This CDR3 contains 17 residues. The CDR3 here is CASSLSTPRAGGYGYTF. DNA for the CDR3: TGTGCCAGCAGTTTATCCACCCCCAGAGCAGGAGGGTATGGCTACACCTTC.

The rearrangement joins TRBV4-1 to TRBJ1-6, with TRBD1 identical over 9 bases. J was trimmed by 9 bases and V by 5 bases; bases with no gene match: 8. The length of the CDR3 is 15 residues. Looked up from germline, CDR1 is MGHRA and CDR2 is YSYEKL. The CDR3 here is CASSTTGTGTSPLHF. For the CDR3, the DNA is TGCGCCAGCAGCACAACCGGGACAGGGACTTCACCCCTCCACTTT.

This clone was seen only a few times. The chain employs TRBV5-1 and TRBJ2-3, with 8 bases identical to TRBD2. The ends lost 0 bases at V and 6 bases at J; junction bases unmatched: 12. The CDR3 runs to 17 residues. Germline lookup yields CDR1 SGHRS and CDR2 YFSETQ. The DNA for the CDR3 is TGCGCCAGCAGCTTGGGGCCTCGGAGCGGGAGAGCGGATACGCAGTATTTT. It specifies CASSLGPRSGRADTQYF. Looking up the rest from reference TRBV5-1 and TRBJ2-3 gives the full variable domain: KAGVTQTPRYLIKTRGQQVTLSCSPISGHRSVSWYQQTPGQGLQFLFEYFSETQRNKGNFPGRFSGRQFSNSRSEMNVSTLELGDSALYLCASSLGPRSGRADTQYFGPGTRLTVL.

This clone was counted only a few times. The rearrangement links TRBV7-8 to TRBJ1-1, with TRBD1 matching 7 bases. Germline values: CDR1 SGHVS, CDR2 FQNEAQ. The CDR3 runs 14 residues. V gave up 3 bases and J gave up 4 bases; unmatched junction bases: 5. As DNA, the CDR3 is TGTGCCAGCAGCTTGGGCAGGGGGGCCACTGAAGCTTTCTTT. This encodes CASSLGRGATEAFF.

V is TRBV30 and J is TRBJ2-6, with 7 bases identical to TRBD1. The CDR3 covers 16 residues. V gave up 6 bases and J gave up 2 bases; unmatched junction bases: 10. Germline V CDR1 and CDR2: GTSNPN, SVGIG (reference sequence). CDR3 loop: CACPTGFRPGANVLTF. CDR3 coding DNA: TGTGCCTGTCCGACAGGGTTCAGGCCTGGGGCCAACGTCCTGACTTTC.

This clone was seen a handful of times. The DNA of the CDR3 is TGTGCCAGTATTGGGGGGGGCAGGGGAGCCCCTGAAGCTTTCTTT. It yields the protein CASIGGGRGAPEAFF. The chain combines TRBV19 with TRBJ1-1; a possible D gene is TRBD1 (6 bases). The ends were cut back, 7 bases at V and 6 bases at J, with 21 bases in the middle. The germline V gene has CDR1 LNHDA and CDR2 SQIVND (reference sequence). The CDR3 length is 15 residues.

This clone was seen just once. The chain joins TRBV19 to TRBJ2-7; D possibly corresponds to TRBD1 (5 bases). Looked up from germline, CDR1 is LNHDA and CDR2 is SQIVND (reference sequence). V gave up 3 bases and J gave up 0 bases, with 6 bases separating them. This CDR3 is built from 13 residues. The CDR3 nucleotides read TGTGCCAGTAGTATGACAGCCTCCTACGAGCAGTACTTC. It yields the protein CASSMTASYEQYF.

The DNA for the CDR3 is TGTGCCAGTAGTATTGGGACAGGTCCCTACGAGCAGTACTTC. This encodes CASSIGTGPYEQYF. The rearrangement links TRBV19 to TRBJ2-7; 8 bases are shared with TRBD1. CDR1 and CDR2 from the germline V gene are LNHDA and SQIVND (reference sequence). Germline trimming cut 3 bases from V and 2 bases from J; bases unmatched to any gene: 3. The CDR3 runs 14 residues.

The gene calls are TRBV19 and TRBJ1-3, with 12 bases identical to TRBD1. J lost 4 bases, V lost 4 bases, and 5 bases had no gene match. This CDR3 contains 16 residues. Germline loops: CDR1 LNHDA, CDR2 SQIVND (reference sequence). The chain's CDR3 is CASSKRDRGLGNTIYF. The CDR3 DNA sequence: TGTGCCAGTAGTAAACGGGACAGGGGGCTCGGAAACACCATATATTTT.

The CDR3 reads CASGLVTDSFSGNTIYF. Written as DNA, the CDR3 is TGTGCTAGTGGTTTGGTAACTGATTCGTTCTCTGGAAACACCATATATTTT. V is TRBV12-5 and J is TRBJ1-3; D uncertain. Trimming cost V 0 bases and J 0 bases, with 12 bases left between them. The germline V gene has CDR1 LGHNT and CDR2 FRNRAP. The CDR3 is 17 amino acids.

This chain links TRBV20-1 with TRBJ2-5; TRBD2 matches 10 bases. The CDR3 consists of 15 residues. CDR1 and CDR2 from the germline V gene are DFQATT and SNEGSKA (reference sequence). Trimming took 3 bases from V and 2 from J; bases not matched to a gene: 6. The CDR3 DNA sequence: TGCAGTGCTAGTCCTAGCGGGAGAGGGCAAGAGACCCAGTACTTC. Its translation: CSASPSGRGQETQYF.